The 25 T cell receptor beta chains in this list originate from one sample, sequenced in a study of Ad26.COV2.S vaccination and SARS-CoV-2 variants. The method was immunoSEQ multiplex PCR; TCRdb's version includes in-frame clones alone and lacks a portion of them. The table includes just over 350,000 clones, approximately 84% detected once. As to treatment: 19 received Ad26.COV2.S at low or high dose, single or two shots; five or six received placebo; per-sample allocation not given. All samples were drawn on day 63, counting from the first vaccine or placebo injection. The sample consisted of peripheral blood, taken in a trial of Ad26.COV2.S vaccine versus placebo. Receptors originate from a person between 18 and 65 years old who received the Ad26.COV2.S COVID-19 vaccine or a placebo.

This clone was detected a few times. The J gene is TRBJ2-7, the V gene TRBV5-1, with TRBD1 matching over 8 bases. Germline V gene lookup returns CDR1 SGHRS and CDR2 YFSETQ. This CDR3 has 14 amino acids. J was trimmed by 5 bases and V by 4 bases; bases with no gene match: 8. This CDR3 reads CASSLTGTGNEQYF. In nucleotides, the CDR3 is TGCGCCAGCAGCCTAACCGGGACAGGCAACGAGCAGTACTTC.

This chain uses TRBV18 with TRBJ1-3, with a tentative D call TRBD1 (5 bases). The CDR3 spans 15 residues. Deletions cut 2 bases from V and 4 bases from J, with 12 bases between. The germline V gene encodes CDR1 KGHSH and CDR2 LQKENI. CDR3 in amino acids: CASSPGQAPGNTIYF. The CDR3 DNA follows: TGTGCCAGCTCACCAGGACAAGCCCCGGGAAACACCATATATTTT.

CDR3 bases: TGTGCCAGCAGCTTATCGCTCATGAGCTCCTACGAGCAGTACTTC. Translation: CASSLSLMSSYEQYF. The J gene is TRBJ2-7, the V gene TRBV11-2, with D uncertain. Germline values: CDR1 SGHAT, CDR2 FQNNGV. There are 15 residues in the CDR3. V dropped 2 bases and J dropped 0 bases, with 11 bases sitting between them.

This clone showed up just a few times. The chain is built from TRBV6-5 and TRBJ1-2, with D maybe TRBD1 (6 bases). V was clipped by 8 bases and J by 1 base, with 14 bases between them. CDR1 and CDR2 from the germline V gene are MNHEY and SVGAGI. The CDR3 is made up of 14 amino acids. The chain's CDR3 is CASVSGADNYGYTF. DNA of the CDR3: TGTGCCAGCGTTTCAGGGGCTGATAACTATGGCTACACCTTC.

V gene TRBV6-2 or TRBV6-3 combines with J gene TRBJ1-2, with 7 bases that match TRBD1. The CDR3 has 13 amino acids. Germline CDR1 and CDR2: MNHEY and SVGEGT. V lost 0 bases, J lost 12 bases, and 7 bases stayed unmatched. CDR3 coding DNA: TGTGCCAGCAGTTACTCACCGGGACAGAAAAACACCTTC. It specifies CASSYSPGQKNTF.

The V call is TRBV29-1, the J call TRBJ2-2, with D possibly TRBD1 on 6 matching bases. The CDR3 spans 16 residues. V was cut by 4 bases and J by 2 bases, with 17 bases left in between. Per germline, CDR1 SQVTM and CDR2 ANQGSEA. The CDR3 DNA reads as TGCAGCGTTGTGGGGGCCGGCGCCCATAACACCGGGGAGCTGTTTTTT. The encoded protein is CSVVGAGAHNTGELFF.

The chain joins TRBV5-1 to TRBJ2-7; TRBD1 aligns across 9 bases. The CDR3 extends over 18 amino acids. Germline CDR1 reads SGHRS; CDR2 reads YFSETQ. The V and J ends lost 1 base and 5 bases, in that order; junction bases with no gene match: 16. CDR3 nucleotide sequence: TGCGCCAGCAGCTTGAACAGGGGGGACAGGGAACCCTCGGACGAGCAGTACTTC. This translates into CASSLNRGDREPSDEQYF.

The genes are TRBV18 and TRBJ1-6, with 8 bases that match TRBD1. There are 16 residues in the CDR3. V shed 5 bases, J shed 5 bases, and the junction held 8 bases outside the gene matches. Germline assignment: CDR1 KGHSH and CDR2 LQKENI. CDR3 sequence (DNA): TGTGCCAGCTCAACATTCCGGACAGGGAATAATTCACCCCTCCACTTT. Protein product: CASSTFRTGNNSPLHF.

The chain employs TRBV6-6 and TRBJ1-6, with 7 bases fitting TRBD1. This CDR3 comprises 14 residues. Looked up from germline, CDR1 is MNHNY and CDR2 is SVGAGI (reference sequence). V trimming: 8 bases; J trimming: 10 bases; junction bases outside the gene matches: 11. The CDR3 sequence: CASSQLGGVSPLHF. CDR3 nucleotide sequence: TGTGCCAGCTCCCAGTTAGGGGGCGTCTCACCCCTCCACTTT.

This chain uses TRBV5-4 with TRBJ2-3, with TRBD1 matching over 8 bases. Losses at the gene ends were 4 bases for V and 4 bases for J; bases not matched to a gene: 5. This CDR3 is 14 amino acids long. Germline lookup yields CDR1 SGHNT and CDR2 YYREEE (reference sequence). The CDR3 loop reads CASSPRTGSDTQYF. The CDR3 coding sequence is TGTGCCAGCAGCCCTAGGACAGGGTCAGATACGCAGTATTTT.

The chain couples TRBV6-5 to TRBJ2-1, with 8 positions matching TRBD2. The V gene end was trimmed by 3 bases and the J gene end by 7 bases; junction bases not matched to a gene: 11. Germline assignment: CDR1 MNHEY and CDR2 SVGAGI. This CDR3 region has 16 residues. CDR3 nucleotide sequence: TGTGCCAGCAGTTATGTCGGGACTAGGTCTACAAATGAGCAGTTCTTC. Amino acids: CASSYVGTRSTNEQFF.

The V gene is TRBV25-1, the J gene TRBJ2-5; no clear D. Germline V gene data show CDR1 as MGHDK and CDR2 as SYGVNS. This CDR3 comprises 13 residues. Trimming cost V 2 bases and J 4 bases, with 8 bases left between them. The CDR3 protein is CASSEGWGETQYF. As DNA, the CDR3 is TGTGCCAGCAGTGAAGGGTGGGGAGAGACCCAGTACTTC.

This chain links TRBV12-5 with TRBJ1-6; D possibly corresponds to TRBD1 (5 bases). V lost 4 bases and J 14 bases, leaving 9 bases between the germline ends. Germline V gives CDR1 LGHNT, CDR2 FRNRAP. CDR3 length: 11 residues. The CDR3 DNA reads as TGTGCTAGTGGTTCCTTGGGGGCCCTCCACTTT. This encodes CASGSLGALHF.

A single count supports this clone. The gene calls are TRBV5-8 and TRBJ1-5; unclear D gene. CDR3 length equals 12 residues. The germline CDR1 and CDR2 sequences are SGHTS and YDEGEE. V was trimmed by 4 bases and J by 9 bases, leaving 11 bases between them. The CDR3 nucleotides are TGTGCCAGCAGCCCACCCGGGCGGCCCCAGCATTTT. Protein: CASSPPGRPQHF. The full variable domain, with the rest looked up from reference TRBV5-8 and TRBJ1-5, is EAGVTQSPTHLIKTRGQQATLRCSPISGHTSVYWYQQALGLGLQFLLWYDEGEERNRGNFPPRFSGRQFPNYSSELNVNALELEDSALYLCASSPPGRPQHFGDGTRLSIL.

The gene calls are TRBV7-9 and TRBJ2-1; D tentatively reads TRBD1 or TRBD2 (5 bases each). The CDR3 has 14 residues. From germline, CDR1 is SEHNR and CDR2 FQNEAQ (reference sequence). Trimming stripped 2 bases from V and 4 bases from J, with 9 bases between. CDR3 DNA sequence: TGTGCCAGCAGCTTATACGGGACGTACAATGAGCAGTTCTTC. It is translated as CASSLYGTYNEQFF.

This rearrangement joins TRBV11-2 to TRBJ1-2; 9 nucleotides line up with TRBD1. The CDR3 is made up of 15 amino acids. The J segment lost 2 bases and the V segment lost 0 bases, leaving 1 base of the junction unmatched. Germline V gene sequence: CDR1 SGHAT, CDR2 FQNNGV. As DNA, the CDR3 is TGTGCCAGCAGCTTAGAACAGGGGGCGAACTATGGCTACACCTTC. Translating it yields CASSLEQGANYGYTF. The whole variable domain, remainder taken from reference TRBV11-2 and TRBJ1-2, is EAGVAQSPRYKIIEKRQSVAFWCNPISGHATLYWYQQILGQGPKLLIQFQNNGVVDDSQLPKDRFSAERLKGVDSTLKIQPAKLEDSAVYLCASSLEQGANYGYTFGSGTRLTVV.

CDR3: CASSPPVGAGELFF. The CDR3 bases are TGTGCCAGCTCACCGCCGGTAGGGGCCGGGGAGCTGTTTTTT. The chain uses TRBV18 and TRBJ2-2; tentatively, D is TRBD1 (5 bases). The CDR3 has 14 residues. Trimming removed 3 bases at V and 6 bases at J, with 11 bases between. The germline CDR1 and CDR2 sequences are KGHSH and LQKENI.

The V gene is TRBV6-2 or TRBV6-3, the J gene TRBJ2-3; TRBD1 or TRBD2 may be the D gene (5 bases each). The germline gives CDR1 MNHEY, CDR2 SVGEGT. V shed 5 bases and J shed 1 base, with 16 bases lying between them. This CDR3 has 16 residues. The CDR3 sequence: CASSIYLGVGTDTQYF. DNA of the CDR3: TGTGCCAGCAGTATTTATCTGGGGGTGGGCACAGATACGCAGTATTTT.

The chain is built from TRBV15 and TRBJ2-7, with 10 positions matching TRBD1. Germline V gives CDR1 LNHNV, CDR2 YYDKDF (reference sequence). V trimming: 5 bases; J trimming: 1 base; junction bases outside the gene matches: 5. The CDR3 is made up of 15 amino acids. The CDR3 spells CATSGGQGVSYEQYF. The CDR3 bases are TGTGCCACCAGCGGAGGACAGGGGGTATCCTACGAGCAGTACTTC.

CDR3 in DNA: TGTGCCACCAGCAGAGAGGGGACAGGGGGATTTCGATCGGGAAACACCATATATTTT. Protein sequence: CATSREGTGGFRSGNTIYF. This chain connects TRBV15 to TRBJ1-3, with TRBD1 matching over 11 bases. V lost 0 bases and J lost 4; bases outside the gene matches: 11. The CDR3 has 19 residues. Looked up from germline, CDR1 is LNHNV and CDR2 is YYDKDF (reference sequence).

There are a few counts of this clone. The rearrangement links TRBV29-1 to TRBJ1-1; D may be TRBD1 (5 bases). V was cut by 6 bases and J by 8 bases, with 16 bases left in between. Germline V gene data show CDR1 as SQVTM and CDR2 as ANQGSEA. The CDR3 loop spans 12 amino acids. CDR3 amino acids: CSVARGDREAFF. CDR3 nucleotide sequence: TGCAGCGTGGCACGGGGGGACCGAGAAGCTTTCTTT.

The CDR3, as DNA: TGCAGTGCTAGTGCGAGCGGGAGGGCCAGGGATACGCAGTATTTT. It encodes CSASASGRARDTQYF. The chain is built from TRBV20-1 and TRBJ2-3, with 10 bases aligning to TRBD2. The CDR3 has 15 amino acids. V lost 3 bases to trimming and J lost 6 bases; unmatched junction nucleotides: 9. CDR1 DFQATT and CDR2 SNEGSKA come from the germline V gene (reference sequence).

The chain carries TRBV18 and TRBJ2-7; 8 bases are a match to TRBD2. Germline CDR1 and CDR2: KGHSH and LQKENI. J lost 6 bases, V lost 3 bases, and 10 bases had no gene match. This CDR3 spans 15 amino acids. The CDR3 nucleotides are TGTGCCAGCTCACCTCCAAGGAGCGGGAGTCCCGAGCAGTACTTC. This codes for CASSPPRSGSPEQYF.

The CDR3 DNA follows: TGTGCCAGTAGTATGATCGGGCAGGGCTTAAACACCGGGGAGCTGTTTTTT. Encoded protein: CASSMIGQGLNTGELFF. The chain combines TRBV19 with TRBJ2-2; TRBD1 is a possible D gene (5 bases). Germline CDR1 reads LNHDA; CDR2 reads SQIVND (reference sequence). The CDR3 spans 17 residues. V lost 3 bases and J lost 2, with 16 bases in between.

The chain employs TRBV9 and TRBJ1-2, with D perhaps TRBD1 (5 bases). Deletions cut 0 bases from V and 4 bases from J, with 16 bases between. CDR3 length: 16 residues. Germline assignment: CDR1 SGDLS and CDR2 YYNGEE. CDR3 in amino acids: CASSVAAGGPPYGYTF. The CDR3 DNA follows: TGTGCCAGCAGCGTAGCGGCCGGGGGACCCCCCTATGGCTACACCTTC.